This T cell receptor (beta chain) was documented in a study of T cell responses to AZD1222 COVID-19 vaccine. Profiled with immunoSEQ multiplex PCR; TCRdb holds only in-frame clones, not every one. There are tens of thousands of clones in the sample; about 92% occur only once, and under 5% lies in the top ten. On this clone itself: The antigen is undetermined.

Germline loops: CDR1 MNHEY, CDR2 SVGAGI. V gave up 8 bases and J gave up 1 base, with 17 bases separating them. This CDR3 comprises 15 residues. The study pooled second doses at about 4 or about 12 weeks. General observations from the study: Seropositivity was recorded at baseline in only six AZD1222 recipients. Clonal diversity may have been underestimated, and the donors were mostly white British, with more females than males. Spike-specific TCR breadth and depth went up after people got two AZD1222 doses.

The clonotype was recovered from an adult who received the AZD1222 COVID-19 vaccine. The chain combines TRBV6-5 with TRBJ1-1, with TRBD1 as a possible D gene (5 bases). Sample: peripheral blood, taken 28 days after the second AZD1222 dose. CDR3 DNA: TGTGCCAGCTTACGCCAGGGAGTCGGGAACACTGAAGCTTTCTTT. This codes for CASLRQGVGNTEAFF.